These 32 T cell receptor beta chains share one sample of origin, sequenced in a study of CD8+ T cells in alopecia areata. Sequencing relied on a cDNA template that was reverse transcribed from extracted RNA. TCRdb's table, derived via immunoSEQ multiplex PCR, lists solely in-frame clones and lacks some. The sample shows over 250,000 clones, none of them appearing just once. Combined cutaneous lymph node cells underwent sorting by CD4, CD8alpha, NKG2D, NKG2ACE and additional markers. Sequencing was done on a sample of CD4+ T cells sorted from a lymph node. Receptors originate from a C3H/HeJ mouse with alopecia areata. The strain's MHC haplotype is H2-k.

Regarding this clone: Each gene name is a mouse one. The CDR3 is cut off 4 residues early in the read; its end comes from the germline J gene. The rearrangement uses TRBV1 and TRBJ2-3, with 7 bases lining up with TRBD2. Germline values: CDR1 NSQYPW, CDR2 LRSPGD (reference sequence). CDR3 length: 15 residues. Trimming cost V 4 bases and J 0 bases; bases outside gene matches: 4. The chain's CDR3 is CTCSGGLTSAETLYF. CDR3 DNA (partial): TGCACCTGCAGTGGGGGACTGACTAGTGCAGAA.

This clone was detected a few times. These gene names are mouse names. The CDR3 end falls 4 residues outside the read, so it is completed with the germline J gene. The sample holds other DNA sequences that translate to the same CDR3. This rearrangement joins TRBV1 to TRBJ2-5, with 10 bases fitting TRBD2. J lost 1 base, V lost 1 base, and 2 bases had no gene match. Germline CDR1 is NSQYPW and CDR2 is LRSPGD (reference sequence). This CDR3 region has 16 residues. The CDR3 reads CTCSAGTGGHQDTQYF. Incomplete CDR3 DNA: TGCACCTGCAGTGCAGGGACTGGGGGCCACCAAGAC.

About this clone itself: Genes and germline come from the mouse. The read falls 4 residues short of the CDR3 end, and the missing part is taken from the germline J gene. The rearrangement links TRBV19 to TRBJ1-2; weak D call: TRBD1 (6 bases). The V gene's germline CDR1 is FNHDT and CDR2 SITEND (reference sequence). The V gene lost 1 base and the J gene lost 3 bases, with 16 bases spanning the gap. The CDR3 length is 16 residues. The CDR3 bases that were read are TGTGCCAGCAGTATAAATTTGGGGGGCGCAGACTCC. Residues: CASSINLGGADS. The full CDR3 is CASSINLGGADSDYTF.

Notes on this clone: Mouse germline and gene names are used. The read finishes 4 residues shy of the CDR3 end, and the germline J gene is used to complete it. This chain joins TRBV13-2 and TRBJ2-3; 11 nucleotides agree with TRBD1. The CDR3 runs 17 residues. After removal of 0 bases from V and 0 bases from J, the junction contained 3 bases not matched to a gene. Germline-derived CDR1 and CDR2 are NNHNN and SYGAGS (reference sequence). The CDR3 sequence: CASGDVGTGGSAETLYF. CDR3 DNA (partial): TGTGCCAGCGGTGATGTGGGGACAGGGGGGAGTGCAGAA.

In this sample, this clone turned up a few times. The gene names here belong to mouse. The read comes to an end 4 residues before the CDR3 does, leaving the germline J gene to fill in the end. The chain links TRBV19 to TRBJ2-5; D might be TRBD2 (6 bases). Germline CDR1 reads FNHDT; CDR2 reads SITEND (reference sequence). CDR3 length: 14 residues. V lost 1 base, J lost 3 bases, and 9 bases lay in between. CDR3 sequence: CASSIWLGQDTQYF. CDR3 bases read: TGTGCCAGCAGTATATGGCTGGGGCAAGAC.

This clone was found a few times. Gene names and germline refer to mouse. The read ends 4 residues early relative to the CDR3; the germline J gene fills the gap. The V gene is TRBV13-1, the J gene TRBJ1-1; D might be TRBD1 (5 bases). V lost 5 bases to trimming and J lost 3 bases, with 14 bases between them. Looked up from germline, CDR1 is NSHNY and CDR2 is SYGAGN. The CDR3 runs 14 residues. CDR3 residues: CASSPRERDTEVFF. The covered CDR3 bases are TGTGCCAGCAGCCCCAGGGAGAGGGACACA.

Points on this clone: Mouse gene names and germline throughout. The read ends 3 residues before the CDR3 terminus; that terminus is restored from the germline J gene. The J gene is TRBJ1-6, the V gene TRBV19; no reliable D call. TRBJ1-6 is sorted into the ORF group, with uncertain function. V was pared by 2 bases and J by 4 bases, with 7 bases between. The germline gives CDR1 FNHDT, CDR2 SITEND (reference sequence). The CDR3 spans 14 residues. CDR3 bases read: TGTGCCAGCAGTATGATGGGTTATAATTCGCCC. Translated: CASSMMGYNSP. The complete CDR3 sequence is CASSMMGYNSPLYF.

Concerning this clone: Here the gene names and germline are mouse. The read stops 4 residues short of the end of the CDR3; the missing end is completed from the germline J gene. The chain links TRBV19 to TRBJ2-1; 10 nucleotides match TRBD2. This CDR3 is 17 amino acids long. Germline V gives CDR1 FNHDT, CDR2 SITEND (reference sequence). Trimming removed 1 base from V and 2 bases from J; junction bases left unmatched: 6. CDR3 sequence reads: CASSITGLGGHYAEQFF. The DNA read from the CDR3 is TGTGCCAGCAGTATAACTGGGCTGGGGGGGCACTATGCT. Full variable domain (remainder filled in from reference TRBV19 and TRBJ2-1): GGIITQTPKFLIGQEGQKLTLKCQQNFNHDTMYWYRQDSGKGLRLIYYSITENDLQKGDLSEGYDASREKKSSFSLTVTSAQKNEMAVFLCASSITGLGGHYAEQFFGPGTRLTVL.

This clone was seen a handful of times. Gene and germline names: mouse. The sequenced part of the CDR3 DNA is TGTGCCAGCAGTCCTCCCGGGACTGGGGCTAGTGCAGAA. Its protein product is CASSPPGTGASAE. The whole CDR3 protein reads CASSPPGTGASAETLYF. The chain links TRBV14 to TRBJ2-3; 10 bases map to TRBD2. The CDR3 extends 4 residues past the end of the read, so its final part is completed from the germline J gene. The length of the CDR3 is 17 residues. V lost 4 bases to trimming and J lost 0 bases; unmatched junction nucleotides: 8. Germline loops: CDR1 SGHDT, CDR2 FRDEAV. Using reference TRBV14 and TRBJ2-3 for the parts outside the CDR3, the full variable domain is EAGVTQSPRYAVLQEGQAVSFWCDPISGHDTLYWYQQPRDQGPQLLVYFRDEAVIDNSQLPSDRFSAVRPKGTNSTLKIQSAKQGDTATYLCASSPPGTGASAETLYFGSGTRLTVL.

This clone was counted between two and nine times. Genes and germline come from the mouse. The CDR3 end is not reached by the read, which stops 4 residues before it; the germline J gene fills it in. This chain joins TRBV13-2 and TRBJ2-7; 10 bases match TRBD2. The CDR3 totals 13 residues. CDR1 is NNHNN and CDR2 is SYGAGS in the germline V gene (reference sequence). This CDR3 reads CASGAGGADEQYF. CDR3 DNA, as far as it was read: TGTGCCAGCGGTGCTGGGGGGGCGGAT.

This clone has just a few counts. Gene labels here are mouse ones. The CDR3 end falls 4 residues outside the read, so it is completed with the germline J gene. This rearrangement joins TRBV19 to TRBJ2-2, with 8 bases lining up with TRBD1. CDR1 is FNHDT, CDR2 SITEND, per germline (reference sequence). V gave up 5 bases and J gave up 2 bases; unmatched junction bases: 5. CDR3 length: 15 residues. CDR3 residues: CASRAGTGNTGQLYF. CDR3 DNA, as far as it was read: TGTGCCAGCAGAGCCGGGACAGGTAACACCGGG.

This clone was seen a handful of times. Mouse gene names apply. The read finishes 4 residues shy of the CDR3 end, and the germline J gene is used to complete it. This rearrangement joins TRBV19 to TRBJ1-1; TRBD1 aligns across 10 bases. Germline V gene sequence: CDR1 FNHDT, CDR2 SITEND (reference sequence). The CDR3 spans 14 residues. V lost 4 bases to trimming and J lost 4 bases; unmatched junction nucleotides: 4. The CDR3 here is CASSGTGEGTEVFF. Incomplete CDR3 DNA: TGTGCCAGCAGTGGGACAGGGGAAGGCACA.

Turning to this clone: Genes here carry mouse names. Read sequence stops 4 residues before the CDR3 end, and the germline J gene provides the missing end. The chain recombines TRBV13-1 with TRBJ2-2; no firm D call. CDR3 length: 14 amino acids. Germline V CDR1 and CDR2: NSHNY, SYGAGN. Trimming left V 1 base short and J 0 bases short, with 4 bases between. The DNA read from the CDR3 is TGTGCCAGCAGTGATTCAACAAACACCGGG. Translating gives CASSDSTNTG. The whole CDR3 protein reads CASSDSTNTGQLYF.

This clone was seen more than once but under ten times. Genes and germline are mouse. The read is 4 residues too short to cover the CDR3 end, so that end is filled in from the germline J gene. In the same sample, other DNA sequences code for this CDR3. The chain is built from TRBV5 and TRBJ2-2; D may be TRBD2 (6 bases). Trimming shortened V by 0 bases and J by 2 bases, and 10 bases separated the two germline ends. Germline CDR1 and CDR2: LGHNA and YNLKQL (reference sequence). There are 16 residues in the CDR3. CDR3 bases read: TGTGCCAGCAGCCAAGATTGGCTGGGGAACACCGGG. Translating gives CASSQDWLGNTG. The complete CDR3 sequence is CASSQDWLGNTGQLYF.

This clone was recorded a few times. Here the gene names and germline are mouse. The read falls 4 residues short of the CDR3 end, and the missing part is taken from the germline J gene. V and J are TRBV1 and TRBJ2-7; 9 nucleotides match TRBD2. Germline V CDR1 and CDR2: NSQYPW, LRSPGD (reference sequence). V gave up 4 bases and J gave up 0 bases; unmatched junction bases: 4. The CDR3 is made up of 15 amino acids. The CDR3 bases that were read are TGCACCTGCAGTGGGGACTGGGAGAGCTCCTAT. Residues: CTCSGDWESSY. The whole CDR3 region reads CTCSGDWESSYEQYF. The complete variable domain, with remaining parts taken from reference TRBV1 and TRBJ2-7, reads VTLLEQNPRWRLVPRGQAVNLRCILKNSQYPWMSWYQQDLQKQLQWLFTLRSPGDKEVKSLPGADYLATRVTDTELRLQVANMSQGRTLYCTCSGDWESSYEQYFGPGTRLTVL.

A note on this clone: Germline and genes: mouse. Coverage ceases 4 residues before the CDR3 finishes, and the germline J gene fills in the end. The chain employs TRBV13-2 and TRBJ2-5; D is perhaps TRBD1 (6 bases). This CDR3 contains 12 residues. In germline, CDR1 is NNHNN, CDR2 SYGAGS (reference sequence). The part of the CDR3 DNA that was read is TGTGCCAGCGGTGCCAGGGGAGAC. Its translation is CASGARGD. The CDR3 in its entirety is CASGARGDTQYF.

To note about this clone: The genes and germline here are from mouse. The read ends 4 residues before the CDR3 terminus; that terminus is restored from the germline J gene. Other nucleotide sequences in the sample specify the same CDR3. V gene TRBV19 combines with J gene TRBJ2-1; TRBD2 matches 12 bases. CDR3 size: 15 residues. V lost 3 bases and J lost 2; bases outside the gene matches: 0. Germline CDR1 is FNHDT and CDR2 is SITEND (reference sequence). The CDR3 bases that were read are TGTGCCAGCAGTAGGGACTGGGGGGACTATGCT. This gives the protein CASSRDWGDYA. The CDR3 in full is CASSRDWGDYAEQFF.

As to this clone: Mouse gene names and germline throughout. The sequenced fragment ends 4 residues before the CDR3 boundary, so the rest is inferred from the germline J gene. This same CDR3 is encoded by further DNA sequences in the sample. V is TRBV5 and J is TRBJ2-7; TRBD1 matches at 9 bases. The germline V gene encodes CDR1 LGHNA and CDR2 YNLKQL (reference sequence). Trimming removed 2 bases from V and 3 bases from J; junction bases left unmatched: 2. The CDR3 totals 14 residues. Incomplete CDR3 DNA: TGTGCCAGCAGCCAAAAGACAGGGGGCTAT. This translates into CASSQKTGGY. The CDR3 as a whole reads CASSQKTGGYEQYF.

A note on this clone: All gene names here are mouse names. The missing CDR3 end, 3 residues past where the read stops, is filled in from the germline J gene. This chain connects TRBV19 to TRBJ1-6; 11 nucleotides match TRBD1. Being an ORF, TRBJ1-6 has a function that is uncertain. Germline V lookup: CDR1 FNHDT, CDR2 SITEND (reference sequence). Germline trimming cut 5 bases from V and 9 bases from J; bases unmatched to any gene: 1. The CDR3 runs 13 residues. CDR3 DNA, as far as it was read: TGTGCCAGCAGGGACAGGGGGCCTTCGCCC. It is translated as CASRDRGPSP. The whole CDR3 protein is CASRDRGPSPLYF.

Concerning this clone: All gene names here are mouse names. The read terminates 4 residues ahead of where the CDR3 ends, so the germline J gene completes it. This sample also contains other DNA sequences that code for the same CDR3. This chain connects TRBV13-1 to TRBJ2-1, with 9 bases aligning to TRBD1. Losses at the gene ends were 2 bases for V and 4 bases for J; bases not matched to a gene: 1. Germline CDR1 is NSHNY and CDR2 is SYGAGN. The CDR3 is 14 amino acids. The CDR3 bases that were read are TGTGCCAGCAGTGAGGGGACAGGGTATGCT. Translated, it gives CASSEGTGYA. The complete CDR3 reads CASSEGTGYAEQFF.

In this sample, this clone turned up a few times. All gene names here are mouse names. The read gets to within 3 residues of the CDR3 end, and the germline J gene fills in the rest. The chain combines TRBV1 with TRBJ1-6; 7 bases agree with TRBD1. TRBJ1-6 is given ORF status, its function remaining uncertain. Germline V gene sequence: CDR1 NSQYPW, CDR2 LRSPGD (reference sequence). V shed 0 bases, J shed 5 bases, and the junction held 4 bases outside the gene matches. The CDR3 length is 16 residues. Incomplete CDR3 DNA: TGCACCTGCAGTGCAGAGGGCAGGGGGGATAATTCGCCC. Translation gives CTCSAEGRGDNSP. The CDR3 as a whole reads CTCSAEGRGDNSPLYF.

As regards this clone: Gene labels here are mouse ones. The read stops 4 residues short of the end of the CDR3; the missing end is completed from the germline J gene. The sample has other DNA sequences that encode this CDR3 too. The J gene is TRBJ2-7, the V gene TRBV5, with 10 bases fitting TRBD2. The V gene's germline CDR1 is LGHNA and CDR2 YNLKQL (reference sequence). J lost 2 bases, V lost 4 bases, and 2 bases had no gene match. CDR3 size: 14 residues. CDR3 residues: CASSPTGGAYEQYF. The part of the CDR3 DNA that was read is TGTGCCAGCAGCCCCACTGGGGGGGCCTAT.

With respect to this clone: The gene names given are mouse names. The CDR3 bases that were read are TGTGCCACCGACAGGGGGCGCGGGGAGGACCCCGGG. Its protein product is CATDRGRGEDPG. The CDR3 in its entirety is CATDRGRGEDPGQLYF. The chain links TRBV13-3 to TRBJ2-2; 10 nucleotides line up with TRBD1. The sequence runs out 4 residues before the end of the CDR3; the remainder is reconstructed from the germline J gene. Germline CDR1 and CDR2: NNHDY and SYVADS. Trimming took 9 bases from V and 6 from J; bases not matched to a gene: 14. The CDR3 totals 16 residues.

This clone came up a few times. Genes and germline are mouse. The read gets to within 4 residues of the CDR3 end, and the germline J gene fills in the rest. Other DNA variants within this sample encode the same CDR3. This rearrangement joins TRBV13-1 to TRBJ2-3, with a possible D match to TRBD2 (6 bases). Trimming took 0 bases from V and 1 from J, leaving 9 bases between them. The CDR3 spans 15 residues. Germline values: CDR1 NSHNY, CDR2 SYGAGN. The DNA read from the CDR3 is TGTGCCAGCAGTGATGCTGGGGAAGGTGCAGAA. Translating it yields CASSDAGEGAE. The full-length CDR3 reads as CASSDAGEGAETLYF.

This clone was seen only a few times. Gene and germline names: mouse. Read sequence stops 4 residues before the CDR3 end, and the germline J gene provides the missing end. The V call is TRBV1, the J call TRBJ2-3, with 10 bases matching TRBD1. Germline trimming cut 1 base from V and 3 bases from J; bases unmatched to any gene: 4. Germline V gives CDR1 NSQYPW, CDR2 LRSPGD (reference sequence). This CDR3 has 16 residues. The covered CDR3 bases are TGCACCTGCAGTGCAGGACAGGGGGCGCGAGCAGAA. This sequence encodes CTCSAGQGARAE. The CDR3, in full, reads CTCSAGQGARAETLYF.

As for this clone: Genes and germline are mouse. The CDR3 extends 4 residues past the end of the read, so its final part is completed from the germline J gene. V usage is TRBV13-3 and J usage is TRBJ1-2; D possibly corresponds to TRBD1 (5 bases). The germline CDR1 and CDR2 sequences are NNHDY and SYVADS. The length of the CDR3 is 14 residues. V gave up 0 bases and J gave up 4 bases, with 10 bases separating them. The DNA read from the CDR3 is TGTGCCAGCAGTGATGACAGAAGGGGCTCC. It translates to CASSDDRRGS. The CDR3 as a whole reads CASSDDRRGSDYTF.

This clone has just a few counts. Each gene name is a mouse one. The CDR3 end is not reached by the read, which stops 4 residues before it; the germline J gene fills it in. This sequence joins TRBV29 and TRBJ2-1; D is perhaps TRBD1 (5 bases). Trimming left V 6 bases short and J 3 bases short, with 6 bases between. Looked up from germline, CDR1 is MSHET and CDR2 is SYDVDS. The CDR3 has 12 residues. CDR3 DNA (partial): TGTGCTAGCAGCGACAGCTATGCT. Its translation: CASSDSYA. In full, the CDR3 reads CASSDSYAEQFF.

In the case of this clone: Gene names and germline refer to mouse. From the germline J gene comes the end of the CDR3, since the read stops 4 residues before it. V is TRBV13-3 and J is TRBJ1-1; D uncertain. The CDR3 contains 13 residues. The germline CDR1 and CDR2 sequences are NNHDY and SYVADS. The germline V and J ends were trimmed by 5 bases and 0 bases, with 8 bases remaining between them. The part of the CDR3 DNA that was read is TGTGCCAGCAGAGGCAGGACAAACACA. Encoded protein: CASRGRTNT. The full CDR3 protein reads CASRGRTNTEVFF.

This clone turned up a few times. Any gene name here is a mouse gene name. The missing CDR3 end, 4 residues past where the read stops, is filled in from the germline J gene. V usage is TRBV5 and J usage is TRBJ2-1, with 7 bases that match TRBD1. The CDR3 is made up of 17 amino acids. The V gene's germline CDR1 is LGHNA and CDR2 YNLKQL (reference sequence). V dropped 0 bases and J dropped 6; count of bases not matched to a gene: 11. CDR3 in amino acids: CASSQDRQGSGFAEQFF. CDR3 DNA, as far as it was read: TGTGCCAGCAGCCAAGATCGACAGGGAAGTGGGTTTGCT.

Notes on this clone: Gene names are mouse gene names. The CDR3 extends 4 residues past the end of the read, so its final part is completed from the germline J gene. V and J are TRBV13-2 and TRBJ2-1, with a possible D match to TRBD1 (6 bases). Germline CDR1 NNHNN, CDR2 SYGAGS (reference sequence). The V end lost 0 bases, the J end lost 4 bases, and 8 bases lay between the germline ends. CDR3 length: 14 residues. The chain's CDR3 is CASGDAGTYAEQFF. The DNA read from the CDR3 is TGTGCCAGCGGTGATGCCGGGACATATGCT.

This clone was observed many times. Gene names are mouse gene names. The observed sequence ends 4 residues before the CDR3 terminus, with the missing tail filled in from the germline J gene. The J gene is TRBJ1-2, the V gene TRBV3; maybe TRBD1 (5 bases). Trimming stripped 2 bases from V and 2 bases from J, with 6 bases between. The CDR3 length is 13 residues. Germline V CDR1 and CDR2: SNHLY, FYNGKV (reference sequence). The CDR3 bases that were read are TGTGCCAGCAGCTTACCAGGGAACTCC. Amino acids: CASSLPGNS. The full CDR3 protein reads CASSLPGNSDYTF.

This clone showed up just a few times. The listed genes are named as in mouse. The DNA ends 4 residues before the CDR3 does, and the rest of the CDR3 is filled in from the germline J gene. The chain combines TRBV5 with TRBJ1-1; 7 bases are a match to TRBD1. The CDR3 runs to 12 residues. Germline V lookup: CDR1 LGHNA, CDR2 YNLKQL (reference sequence). CDR3 region: CASSPGTAEVFF. CDR3 bases read: TGTGCCAGCAGCCCCGGGACAGCA.